Listed here are 7 T cell receptor beta chains from one sample, sequenced in a study of cytomegalovirus exposure and HLA in healthy donors. PCR was performed using 60 Vbeta and 13 Jbeta primers. Generated by immunoSEQ multiplex PCR, the TCRdb table keeps only in-frame clones and is missing some. This sample has approximately 120,000 clones, with roughly 82% found just once. Material: PBMCs. The receptors come from a woman in her sixties in good health and CMV-seropositive.

The rearrangement uses TRBV9 and TRBJ2-3; TRBD2 might be the D (6 bases). Trimming cost V 0 bases and J 2 bases, with 13 bases left between them. There are 16 residues in the CDR3. Germline CDR1 is SGDLS and CDR2 is YYNGEE. The CDR3 here is CASSVAGELTTDTQYF. The CDR3 nucleotides are TGTGCCAGCAGCGTAGCGGGGGAGCTTACCACAGATACGCAGTATTTT.

The CDR3, as DNA: TGTGCCAGCAGTGAAGGAAGAAAGGGGTGGATCGGGGAGCTGTTTTTT. Translation: CASSEGRKGWIGELFF. The V gene is TRBV2, the J gene TRBJ2-2; a possible D gene is TRBD1 (5 bases). CDR1 and CDR2 (germline): SNHLY, FYNNEI. V was clipped by 1 base and J by 7 bases, with 16 bases between them. CDR3 length equals 16 residues.

This CDR3 reads CASSQDYASGRYNEQFF. The CDR3 DNA reads as TGCGCCAGCAGCCAAGATTACGCTAGCGGGAGATACAATGAGCAGTTCTTC. The rearrangement uses TRBV4-3 and TRBJ2-1; 10 nucleotides agree with TRBD2. V gave up 0 bases and J gave up 4 bases; unmatched junction bases: 6. Germline values: CDR1 LGHNA, CDR2 YSLEER. The CDR3 sequence is 17 residues long.

The V call is TRBV7-3, the J call TRBJ2-3; 7 bases map to TRBD1. V trimming: 5 bases; J trimming: 6 bases; junction bases outside the gene matches: 8. This CDR3 comprises 14 residues. The V gene's germline CDR1 is SGHTA and CDR2 FQGTGA. CDR3 nucleotide sequence: TGTGCCAGCAGCCCCGGAACCAGGGGGGATACGCAGTATTTT. This codes for CASSPGTRGDTQYF.

The chain couples TRBV27 to TRBJ1-5, with D possibly TRBD1 on 6 matching bases. V was shortened by 9 bases and J by 1 base, with 19 bases between the two germline ends. Germline loops: CDR1 MNHEY, CDR2 SMNVEV (reference sequence). This CDR3 is 16 amino acids long. CDR3 DNA: TGTGCCAGTAGCCGATTAGGACAGCTGAGCAATCAGCCCCAGCATTTT. Translated: CASSRLGQLSNQPQHF.

To note about this clone: At one of its ends the junction is not consistent with the germline gene, which may arise from a read error. The V gene is TRBV2, the J gene TRBJ2-5; D unclear. CDR3 size: 12 residues. Germline CDR1 SNHLY, CDR2 FYNNEI. CDR3 nucleotide sequence: TGTGCCAGCAGTCGAGAGTCTAGGTCAATCAACTTC. It encodes CASSRESRSINF.

The chain recombines TRBV29-1 with TRBJ2-3, with a weak D call TRBD2 (6 bases). There are 15 residues in the CDR3. Looked up from germline, CDR1 is SQVTM and CDR2 is ANQGSEA. Trimming removed 4 bases from V and 5 bases from J, with 19 bases in between. The CDR3 nucleotides are TGCAGCGTTGCAAAGGGCGGAGGGTCGGGAGATACGCAGTATTTT. Its translation is CSVAKGGGSGDTQYF.